Following are 21 T cell receptor beta chains from one sample sequenced in a study of radiation and T cells in renal cell carcinoma. Generated by immunoSEQ multiplex PCR, the TCRdb table keeps only in-frame clones and is missing some. The sample records 140,000 to 150,000 clones, around 90% being singletons. Sample time point: baseline pretreatment blood. Treatment given: 15 Gy SBRT to primary tumor, nephrectomy 4 weeks later. Source: blood, taken from a patient whose treatment included radiotherapy and nephrectomy. The receptor set was obtained from a woman between 70 and 85 years old with renal cell carcinoma.

The J gene is TRBJ2-5, the V gene TRBV20-1, with D possibly TRBD2 on 5 matching bases. The germline V gene encodes CDR1 DFQATT and CDR2 SNEGSKA (reference sequence). This CDR3 region has 10 residues. CDR3 protein: CTAGHETQYF. DNA of the CDR3: TGCACCGCGGGTCACGAGACCCAGTACTTC.

As for this clone: The sample contains more than one DNA sequence encoding this CDR3. This chain connects TRBV5-4 to TRBJ2-1; perhaps TRBD2 as D (6 bases). With 0 bases removed from V and 6 bases from J, the gap between germline ends came to 7 bases. The CDR3 contains 13 residues. Per the germline V gene, CDR1 is SGHNT and CDR2 is YYREEE (reference sequence). The CDR3 coding sequence is TGTGCCAGCAGCTTGGTGGGGGGCAATGAGCAGTTCTTC. Encoded protein: CASSLVGGNEQFF. Combining the CDR3 with reference TRBV5-4 and TRBJ2-1 gives the whole variable domain ETGVTQSPTHLIKTRGQQVTLRCSSQSGHNTVSWYQQALGQGPQFIFQYYREEENGRGNFPPRFSGLQFPNYSSELNVNALELDDSALYLCASSLVGGNEQFFGPGTRLTVL.

The rearrangement joins TRBV7-2 to TRBJ2-3; TRBD2 might be the D (6 bases). This CDR3 contains 16 residues. CDR1 and CDR2 from the germline V gene are SGHTA and FQGNSA. The ends were cut back, 7 bases at V and 0 bases at J, with 17 bases in the middle. The CDR3 is CASTPLAGTSTDTQYF. The CDR3 nucleotides are TGTGCCAGCACCCCCCTGGCGGGGACTAGCACAGATACGCAGTATTTT.

V and J are TRBV7-2 and TRBJ1-1; D call uncertain. The V end lost 2 bases, the J end lost 0 bases, and 10 bases lay between the germline ends. In germline, CDR1 is SGHTA, CDR2 FQGNSA. The CDR3 runs 15 residues. In DNA form, the CDR3 reads TGTGCCAGCAGCTTATCCGGCCAGATGAACACTGAAGCTTTCTTT. This gives the protein CASSLSGQMNTEAFF.

This chain links TRBV30 with TRBJ1-1; 11 nucleotides align to TRBD1. Germline lookup yields CDR1 GTSNPN and CDR2 SVGIG (reference sequence). V lost 1 base and J lost 4; bases outside the gene matches: 8. CDR3 size: 16 residues. CDR3 bases: TGTGCCTGGAGTGCGGACAGGGGGCCGGGGGGCACTGAAGCTTTCTTT. The encoded protein is CAWSADRGPGGTEAFF.

The V call is TRBV7-9, the J call TRBJ1-6; no clear D gene. The CDR3 loop spans 11 amino acids. With 4 bases removed from V and 8 bases from J, the gap between germline ends came to 3 bases. The germline CDR1 and CDR2 sequences are SEHNR and FQNEAQ (reference sequence). CDR3 sequence (DNA): TGTGCCAGCAGCTCCGATTCACCCCTCCACTTT. Protein: CASSSDSPLHF.

This chain joins TRBV15 and TRBJ1-4; 10 nucleotides match TRBD1. The junction had 2 bases not matched to a gene; V was cut back by 1 base and J by 6 bases. From germline, CDR1 is LNHNV and CDR2 YYDKDF (reference sequence). The CDR3 loop spans 15 amino acids. Written as DNA, the CDR3 is TGTGCCACCAGCAGAGTCGGACAGGGGGATGAAAAACTGTTTTTT. This encodes CATSRVGQGDEKLFF.

This clone was seen just once. The V gene is TRBV6-1, the J gene TRBJ2-7; no definite D call. The CDR3 is made up of 13 amino acids. Germline V gives CDR1 MNHNS, CDR2 SASEGT. The ends were cut back, 2 bases at V and 3 bases at J, with 8 bases in the middle. CDR3 nucleotide sequence: TGTGCCAGCAGTGAATCCCCAGGCTACGAGCAGTACTTC. The encoded protein is CASSESPGYEQYF.

The CDR3 DNA is TGTGCCAGCAGCTTCCTTCCCTACGAGCAGTACTTC. Translated, it gives CASSFLPYEQYF. The genes are TRBV7-2 and TRBJ2-7; the D is unclear. CDR3 length: 12 residues. The germline CDR1 and CDR2 sequences are SGHTA and FQGNSA. The V end lost 3 bases, the J end lost 2 bases, and 5 bases lay between the germline ends.

J is TRBJ1-5 and V is TRBV27; unclear D gene. Trimming removed 1 base from V and 2 bases from J, with 12 bases in between. Germline loops: CDR1 MNHEY, CDR2 SMNVEV (reference sequence). The CDR3 sequence is 16 residues long. Here the CDR3 reads CASSLYSPTGNQPQHF. In DNA form, the CDR3 reads TGTGCCAGCAGTTTATACAGTCCTACGGGCAATCAGCCCCAGCATTTT.

The rearrangement joins TRBV5-4 to TRBJ1-3; possibly TRBD1 for D (6 bases). The CDR3 is made up of 14 amino acids. The V gene's germline CDR1 is SGHNT and CDR2 YYREEE (reference sequence). Trimming removed 2 bases at V and 4 bases at J, with 10 bases between. The CDR3 here is CASSLQGSGNTIYF. The DNA of the CDR3 is TGTGCCAGCAGCTTACAGGGTTCAGGAAACACCATATATTTT.

The chain carries TRBV5-1 and TRBJ2-5, with 7 bases matching TRBD1. Germline V CDR1 and CDR2: SGHRS, YFSETQ. The CDR3 has 14 amino acids. The trim removed 0 bases at V and 5 bases at J, leaving 4 bases unmatched. CDR3 loop: CASSLVTGWETQYF. CDR3 bases: TGCGCCAGCAGCTTGGTGACAGGGTGGGAGACCCAGTACTTC.

This clone has only one observation. The rearrangement uses TRBV6-5 and TRBJ2-3, with D perhaps matching TRBD1 (6 bases). Germline V gives CDR1 MNHEY, CDR2 SVGAGI. The CDR3 totals 15 residues. V was shortened by 2 bases and J by 2 bases, with 11 bases between the two germline ends. The CDR3 here is CASSYMGHLTDTQYF. The CDR3 DNA reads TGTGCCAGCAGTTACATGGGACATCTCACAGATACGCAGTATTTT.

The chain employs TRBV19 and TRBJ2-1; D unclear. Germline-derived CDR1 and CDR2 are LNHDA and SQIVND (reference sequence). This CDR3 comprises 12 residues. With 3 bases removed from V and 10 bases from J, the gap between germline ends came to 10 bases. DNA of the CDR3: TGTGCCAGTAGTATTTCGGGCAGGGAGCAGTTCTTC. It translates to CASSISGREQFF.

J is TRBJ2-5 and V is TRBV2, with D unclear. Germline loops: CDR1 SNHLY, CDR2 FYNNEI. This CDR3 spans 15 amino acids. Trimming took 3 bases from V and 3 from J, leaving 14 bases between them. The CDR3 DNA reads as TGTGCCAGCAGTGAGGTAGTAGGCAGAGAAGAGACCCAGTACTTC. Amino acid sequence: CASSEVVGREETQYF.

This clone was picked up a small number of times. This chain joins TRBV7-9 and TRBJ1-1; D not resolved. The germline CDR1 and CDR2 sequences are SEHNR and FQNEAQ (reference sequence). CDR3 size: 12 residues. The ends were cut back, 11 bases at V and 0 bases at J, with 10 bases in the middle. The CDR3 bases are TGTGCCGCCTCCGTAGTGAACACTGAAGCTTTCTTT. Its translation is CAASVVNTEAFF.

The chain carries TRBV28 and TRBJ1-4; D gene unclear. The CDR3 is made up of 15 amino acids. Trimming took off 5 bases at V and 0 bases at J, with 10 bases between the two ends. CDR1 and CDR2 from the germline V gene are MDHEN and SYDVKM. The CDR3 coding sequence is TGTGCCAGCAGTCCGGACGGGCCAACTAATGAAAAACTGTTTTTT. Amino acid sequence: CASSPDGPTNEKLFF.

The chain employs TRBV6-1 and TRBJ2-2; possible D gene TRBD1, 6 bases. The CDR3 consists of 13 residues. From germline, CDR1 is MNHNS and CDR2 SASEGT. Deletions cut 3 bases from V and 12 bases from J, with 14 bases between. The DNA for the CDR3 is TGTGCCAGCAGTGACACGGACAGCGAGAAGCTGTTTTTT. As protein: CASSDTDSEKLFF.

This chain uses TRBV13 with TRBJ2-3, with D unresolved. V lost 1 base to trimming and J lost 5 bases, with 7 bases between them. The CDR3 totals 13 residues. Germline V lookup: CDR1 PRHDT, CDR2 FYEKMQ (reference sequence). The CDR3 is CASSLEYKDTQYF. The CDR3 DNA reads TGTGCCAGCAGCTTAGAATACAAAGATACGCAGTATTTT.

The V gene is TRBV19, the J gene TRBJ2-3; TRBD1 might be the D (6 bases). Between the trimmed V and J ends, which lost 3 bases and 2 bases, there was a span of 12 bases. CDR1 is LNHDA, CDR2 SQIVND, per germline (reference sequence). The CDR3 has 15 amino acids. The CDR3 DNA reads as TGTGCCAGTAGTATTGAACAGGGTTACACAGATACGCAGTATTTT. Its protein is CASSIEQGYTDTQYF. The whole variable domain, filled in from reference TRBV19 and TRBJ2-3, reads DGGITQSPKYLFRKEGQNVTLSCEQNLNHDAMYWYRQDPGQGLRLIYYSQIVNDFQKGDIAEGYSVSREKKESFPLTVTSAQKNPTAFYLCASSIEQGYTDTQYFGPGTRLTVL.

This rearrangement joins TRBV15 to TRBJ2-3, with D possibly being TRBD1 (5 bases). Trimming cost V 1 base and J 11 bases, with 22 bases left between them. This CDR3 comprises 16 residues. Germline-derived CDR1 and CDR2 are LNHNV and YYDKDF (reference sequence). The CDR3 region is CATSRGVANGALWQYF. CDR3 bases: TGTGCCACCAGCAGAGGTGTAGCCAATGGGGCACTCTGGCAGTATTTT.